Listed below are T cell receptor beta chains from one sample, sequenced in a study of blood T cell repertoires in COVID-19. Sequencing used immunoSEQ multiplex PCR; TCRdb keeps in-frame clones, though not all of them. The sample contains about 210,000 clones, roughly 85% of which appear only once. The sample taken for sequencing was peripheral blood. The receptors were gathered from a woman in her 70s with COVID-19, enrolled during active disease. Both conserved end residues are trimmed from each CDR3.

V gene: TRBV19; J gene: TRBJ1-2; CDR3 protein: ASSIIPITGTYGYT
V gene: TRBV19; J gene: TRBJ2-7; CDR3 protein: ASSGSLSSYEQY
V gene: TRBV12-5; J gene: TRBJ1-1; CDR3 protein: ASGAPSGLNTEAF
V gene: TRBV29-1; J gene: TRBJ2-1; CDR3 protein: SVVAGGYNEQF
V gene: TRBV4-2; J gene: TRBJ1-3; CDR3 protein: ASSQAGGLGSGNTIY
V gene: TRBV7-7; J gene: TRBJ2-5; CDR3 protein: ASSLTGFQETQY
V gene: TRBV2; J gene: TRBJ1-3; CDR3 protein: ASSSQGIAGNTIY
V gene: TRBV11-3; J gene: TRBJ2-3; CDR3 protein: ASTIKRGAYTDTQY
V gene: TRBV10-2; J gene: TRBJ1-5; CDR3 protein: ASREGAGRNQPQH
V gene: TRBV24-1; J gene: TRBJ1-2; CDR3 protein: ATSAGANYGYT
V gene: TRBV3-1/TRBV3-2; J gene: TRBJ1-3; CDR3 protein: ASSQGANSGNTIY
V gene: TRBV28; J gene: TRBJ1-2; CDR3 protein: ASSSVYGYT
V gene: TRBV5-8; J gene: TRBJ1-4; CDR3 protein: ASSLGDRAEKLF
V gene: TRBV12-3/TRBV12-4; J gene: TRBJ2-5; CDR3 protein: ASSFEPVRTQY
V gene: TRBV3-1/TRBV3-2; J gene: TRBJ2-1; CDR3 protein: ASSQEGIRGNEQF
V gene: TRBV11-2; J gene: TRBJ2-1; CDR3 protein: ASSLNPGYNEQF
V gene: TRBV7-2; J gene: TRBJ2-4; CDR3 protein: ASSLLAGGTLNIQY
V gene: TRBV5-1; J gene: TRBJ1-2; CDR3 protein: ASSTGGDNYGYT
V gene: TRBV19; J gene: TRBJ1-5; CDR3 protein: ASRMPAGQPQH
V gene: TRBV7-9; J gene: TRBJ2-1; CDR3 protein: ASTRDTAYNEQF
V gene: TRBV7-9; J gene: TRBJ1-4; CDR3 protein: ASSSRVLNEKLF
V gene: TRBV29-1; J gene: TRBJ1-1; CDR3 protein: SVEGPGGLNTEAF
V gene: TRBV7-9; J gene: TRBJ1-2; CDR3 protein: ASSPEVSYGYT
V gene: TRBV19; J gene: TRBJ1-2; CDR3 protein: ASSPFGGIASQNGYT
V gene: TRBV5-4; J gene: TRBJ1-2; CDR3 protein: ASSPPMTGVEGYT
V gene: TRBV29-1; J gene: TRBJ2-7; CDR3 protein: SVRVLGSYEQY
V gene: TRBV19; J gene: TRBJ2-2; CDR3 protein: ASSIAGKDTGELF
V gene: TRBV5-5; J gene: TRBJ2-3; CDR3 protein: ASSLEAGRPDTQY
V gene: TRBV6-2/TRBV6-3; J gene: TRBJ2-5; CDR3 protein: ASSGAGLGETQY
V gene: TRBV12-5; J gene: TRBJ2-1; CDR3 protein: ASGPGTSGVLNEQF
V gene: TRBV6-1; J gene: TRBJ1-5; CDR3 protein: ASSESQVAGNQPQH
V gene: TRBV9; J gene: TRBJ1-6; CDR3 protein: ASSVGRQGNSPLH
V gene: TRBV4-1; J gene: TRBJ1-5; CDR3 protein: ASSQDARVGQPQH
V gene: TRBV5-6; J gene: TRBJ2-7; CDR3 protein: ASRKAGGDIEQY
V gene: TRBV5-6; J gene: TRBJ1-3; CDR3 protein: ASSLDRAAGNTIY
V gene: TRBV18; J gene: TRBJ1-1; CDR3 protein: ASSPGIPGQRNTEAF
V gene: TRBV19; J gene: TRBJ1-2; CDR3 protein: ASSIRTRYGYT
V gene: TRBV5-1; J gene: TRBJ2-6; CDR3 protein: ASSPLFSGFGANVLT
V gene: TRBV11-2; J gene: TRBJ1-1; CDR3 protein: ASSFGVTTEAF
V gene: TRBV7-2; J gene: TRBJ1-6; CDR3 protein: ASSLATGEAALLH
V gene: TRBV5-1; J gene: TRBJ2-7; CDR3 protein: ASSPEPGSFSYEQY
V gene: TRBV12-2; J gene: TRBJ2-2; CDR3 protein: ASRPGIAGMVTGELF
V gene: TRBV11-2; J gene: TRBJ2-3; CDR3 protein: ASSLDIGGLITDTQY
V gene: TRBV4-1; J gene: TRBJ2-1; CDR3 protein: ASSPKAPFGGVNEQF
V gene: TRBV12-3/TRBV12-4; J gene: TRBJ2-5; CDR3 protein: ASNRATETQY
V gene: TRBV19; J gene: TRBJ1-1; CDR3 protein: ASSKQGAWTEAF
V gene: TRBV30; J gene: TRBJ2-2; CDR3 protein: AWKRSGTGELF
V gene: TRBV19; J gene: TRBJ1-5; CDR3 protein: ASNRVGQPQH
V gene: TRBV28; J gene: TRBJ2-7; CDR3 protein: ASRSSGEGSYEQY
V gene: TRBV5-5; J gene: TRBJ2-7; CDR3 protein: ASSLPTSGDYEQY
V gene: TRBV28; J gene: TRBJ1-5; CDR3 protein: ASSLGPLQPQH